This T cell receptor beta chain was obtained from a study of blood T cell repertoires in COVID-19. Study at large: Samples of COVID-19 (acute and convalescent) were obtained from the United States, Italy and Spain. T cells, B-cell-depleted T cells, or PBMCs supplied cDNA or gDNA.

Looked up from germline, CDR1 is ENHRY and CDR2 is SYGVKD. The CDR3 totals 13 residues. V was clipped by 7 bases and J by 11 bases, with 21 bases between them. Under the authors' procedure: Quantification of nucleated cells was approximated via reference gene primer amplification. Produced via immunoSEQ multiplex PCR; TCRdb's table is partial and in-frame only. The V and J calls and clone size come from that table; D and trimming were worked out from the DNA. The sample includes over 100,000 clones, approximately 90% of them seen just once. The sequence came from a man in his forties or fifties with acute or convalescent COVID-19. The sequenced sample consisted of peripheral blood. The chain carries TRBV10-3 and TRBJ2-7, with a tentative D call TRBD2 (6 bases). The CDR3 DNA is TGTGCCATCAACGGGGGAGAGGGTCAGAGGAAGTACTTC. This sequence encodes CAINGGEGQRKYF.